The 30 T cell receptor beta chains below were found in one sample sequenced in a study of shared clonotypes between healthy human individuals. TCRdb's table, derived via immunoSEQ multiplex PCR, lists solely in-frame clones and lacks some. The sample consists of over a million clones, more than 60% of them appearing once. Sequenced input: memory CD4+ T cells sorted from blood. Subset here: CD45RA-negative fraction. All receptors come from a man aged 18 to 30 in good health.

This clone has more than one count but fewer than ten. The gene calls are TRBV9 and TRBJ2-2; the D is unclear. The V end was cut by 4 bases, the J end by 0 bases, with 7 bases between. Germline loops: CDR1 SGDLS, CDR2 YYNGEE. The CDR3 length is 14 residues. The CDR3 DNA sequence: TGTGCCAGCAGCCCTACTCCGAACACCGGGGAGCTGTTTTTT. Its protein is CASSPTPNTGELFF.

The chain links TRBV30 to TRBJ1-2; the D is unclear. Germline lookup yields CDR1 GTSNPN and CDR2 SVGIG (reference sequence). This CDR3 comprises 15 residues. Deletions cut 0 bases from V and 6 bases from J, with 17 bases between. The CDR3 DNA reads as TGTGCCTGGAGTGTACTACGTTGGCAGTCGAATGGCTACACCTTC. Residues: CAWSVLRWQSNGYTF.

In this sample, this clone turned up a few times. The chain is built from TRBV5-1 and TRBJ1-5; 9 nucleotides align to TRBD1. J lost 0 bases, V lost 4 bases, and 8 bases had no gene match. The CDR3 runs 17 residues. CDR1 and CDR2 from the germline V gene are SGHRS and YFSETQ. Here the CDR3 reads CASSPGDRADSNQPQHF. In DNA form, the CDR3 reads TGCGCCAGCAGCCCAGGGGACAGGGCCGATAGCAATCAGCCCCAGCATTTT.

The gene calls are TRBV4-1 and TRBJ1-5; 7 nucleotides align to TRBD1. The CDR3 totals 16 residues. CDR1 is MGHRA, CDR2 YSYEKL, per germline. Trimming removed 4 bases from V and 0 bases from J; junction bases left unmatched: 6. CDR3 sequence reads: CASSPQGEGSNQPQHF. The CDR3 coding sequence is TGCGCCAGCAGCCCCCAGGGGGAAGGTAGCAATCAGCCCCAGCATTTT.

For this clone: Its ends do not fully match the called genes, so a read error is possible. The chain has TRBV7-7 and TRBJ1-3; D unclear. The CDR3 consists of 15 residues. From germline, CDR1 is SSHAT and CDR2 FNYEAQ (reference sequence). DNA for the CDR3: TGTGCTAGCAGCTCCTCTGTAGCCTCTGGAAACACCATATATTTT. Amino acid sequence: CASSSSVASGNTIYF. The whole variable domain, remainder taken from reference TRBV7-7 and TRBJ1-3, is GAGVSQSPRYKVTKRGQDVTLRCDPISSHATLYWYQQALGQGPEFLTYFNYEAQPDKSGLPSDRFSAERPEGSISTLTIQRTEQRDSAMYRCASSSSVASGNTIYFGEGSWLTVV.

In nucleotides, the CDR3 is TGTGCCAGCAGCGCGGGACAGCTCTTTAGCAATCAGCCCCAGCATTTT. It yields the protein CASSAGQLFSNQPQHF. The rearrangement joins TRBV9 to TRBJ1-5; 7 bases agree with TRBD1. The junction had 6 bases not matched to a gene; V was cut back by 3 bases and J by 0 bases. Germline CDR1 and CDR2: SGDLS and YYNGEE. The CDR3 extends over 16 amino acids.

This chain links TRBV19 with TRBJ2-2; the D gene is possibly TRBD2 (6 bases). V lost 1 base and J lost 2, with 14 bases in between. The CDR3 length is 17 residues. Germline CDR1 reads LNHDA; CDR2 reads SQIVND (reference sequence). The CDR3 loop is CASSIVSGPANTGELFF. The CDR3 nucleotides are TGTGCCAGTAGTATAGTAAGCGGGCCGGCTAACACCGGGGAGCTGTTTTTT. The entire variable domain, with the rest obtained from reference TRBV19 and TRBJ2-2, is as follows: DGGITQSPKYLFRKEGQNVTLSCEQNLNHDAMYWYRQDPGQGLRLIYYSQIVNDFQKGDIAEGYSVSREKKESFPLTVTSAQKNPTAFYLCASSIVSGPANTGELFFGEGSRLTVL.

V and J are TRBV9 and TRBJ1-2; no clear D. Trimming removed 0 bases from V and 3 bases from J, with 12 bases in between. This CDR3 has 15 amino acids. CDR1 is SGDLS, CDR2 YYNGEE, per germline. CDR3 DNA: TGTGCCAGCAGCGTAGATTGGGGAGCGGACTATGGCTACACCTTC. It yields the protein CASSVDWGADYGYTF.

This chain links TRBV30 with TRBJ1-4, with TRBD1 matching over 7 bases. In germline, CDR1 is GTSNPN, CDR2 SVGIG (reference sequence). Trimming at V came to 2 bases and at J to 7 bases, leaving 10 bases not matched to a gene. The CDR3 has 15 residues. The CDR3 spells CAWSIGGGFPEKLFF. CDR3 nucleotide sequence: TGTGCCTGGAGTATAGGGGGCGGATTTCCTGAAAAACTGTTTTTT.

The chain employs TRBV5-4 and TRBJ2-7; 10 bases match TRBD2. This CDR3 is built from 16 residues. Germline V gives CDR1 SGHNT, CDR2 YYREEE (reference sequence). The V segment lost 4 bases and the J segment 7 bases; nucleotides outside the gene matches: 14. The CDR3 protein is CASSTRASGRPREQYF. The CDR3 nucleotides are TGTGCCAGCAGCACGAGGGCTAGCGGGAGACCTAGGGAGCAGTACTTC.

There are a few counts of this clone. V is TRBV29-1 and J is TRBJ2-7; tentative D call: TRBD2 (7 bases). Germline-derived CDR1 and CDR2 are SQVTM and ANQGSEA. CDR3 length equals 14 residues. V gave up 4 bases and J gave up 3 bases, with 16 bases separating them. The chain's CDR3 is CSVGAGRTDYEQYF. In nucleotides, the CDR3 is TGCAGCGTTGGAGCGGGACGGACAGACTACGAGCAGTACTTC.

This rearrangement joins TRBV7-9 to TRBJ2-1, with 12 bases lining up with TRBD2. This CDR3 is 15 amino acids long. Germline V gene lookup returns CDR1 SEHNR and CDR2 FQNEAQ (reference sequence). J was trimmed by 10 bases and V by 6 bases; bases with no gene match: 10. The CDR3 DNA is TGTGCCAGCAGAAGACTAGCGGGAGTTGTAGGCGAGCAGTTCTTC. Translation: CASRRLAGVVGEQFF.

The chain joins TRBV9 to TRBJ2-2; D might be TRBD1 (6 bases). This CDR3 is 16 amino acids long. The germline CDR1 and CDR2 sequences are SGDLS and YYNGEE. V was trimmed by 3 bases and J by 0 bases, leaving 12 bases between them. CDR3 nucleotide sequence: TGTGCCAGCAGCGAAGGGACATTCGCGAACACCGGGGAGCTGTTTTTT. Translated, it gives CASSEGTFANTGELFF. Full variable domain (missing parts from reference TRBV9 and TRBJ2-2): DSGVTQTPKHLITATGQRVTLRCSPRSGDLSVYWYQQSLDQGLQFLIQYYNGEERAKGNILERFSAQQFPDLHSELNLSSLELGDSALYFCASSEGTFANTGELFFGEGSRLTVL.

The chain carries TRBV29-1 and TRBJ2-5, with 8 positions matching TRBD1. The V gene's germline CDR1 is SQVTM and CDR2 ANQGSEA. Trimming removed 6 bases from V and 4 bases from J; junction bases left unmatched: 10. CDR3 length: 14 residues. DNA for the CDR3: TGCAGCGTAGCCCCAGGGGGCCTCGGAGAGACCCAGTACTTC. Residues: CSVAPGGLGETQYF.

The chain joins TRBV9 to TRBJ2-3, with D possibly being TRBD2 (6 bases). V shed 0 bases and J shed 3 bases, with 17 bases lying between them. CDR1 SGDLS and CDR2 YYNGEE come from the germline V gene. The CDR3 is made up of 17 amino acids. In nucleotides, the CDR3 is TGTGCCAGCAGCGTAGGAAACTCAGGCGGAGGGACAGATACGCAGTATTTT. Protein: CASSVGNSGGGTDTQYF.

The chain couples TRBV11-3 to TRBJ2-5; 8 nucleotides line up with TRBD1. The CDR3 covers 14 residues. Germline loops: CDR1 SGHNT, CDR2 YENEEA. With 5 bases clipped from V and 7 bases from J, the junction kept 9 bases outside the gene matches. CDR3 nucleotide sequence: TGTGCCAGCAGCCCTTCAGGGGGCACGGGGACCCAGTACTTC. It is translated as CASSPSGGTGTQYF.

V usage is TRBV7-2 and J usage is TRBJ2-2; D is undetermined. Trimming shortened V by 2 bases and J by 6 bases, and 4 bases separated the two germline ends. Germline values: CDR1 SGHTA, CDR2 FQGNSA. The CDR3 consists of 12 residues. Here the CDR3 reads CASSLYSGELFF. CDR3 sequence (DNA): TGTGCCAGCAGCTTATATTCCGGGGAGCTGTTTTTT.

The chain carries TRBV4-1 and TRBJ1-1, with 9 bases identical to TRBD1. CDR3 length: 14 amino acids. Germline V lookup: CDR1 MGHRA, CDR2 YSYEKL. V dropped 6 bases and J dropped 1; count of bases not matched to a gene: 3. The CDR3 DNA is TGCGCCAGCAGGCGGACAGGGGAGAACACTGAAGCTTTCTTT. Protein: CASRRTGENTEAFF.

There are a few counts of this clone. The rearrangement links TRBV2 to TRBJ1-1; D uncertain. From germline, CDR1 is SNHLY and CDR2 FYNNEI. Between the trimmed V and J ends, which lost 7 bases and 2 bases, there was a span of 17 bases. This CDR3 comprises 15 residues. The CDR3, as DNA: TGTGCCAGCACCTCAAGGCCGGGCGGAAACACTGAAGCTTTCTTT. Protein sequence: CASTSRPGGNTEAFF.

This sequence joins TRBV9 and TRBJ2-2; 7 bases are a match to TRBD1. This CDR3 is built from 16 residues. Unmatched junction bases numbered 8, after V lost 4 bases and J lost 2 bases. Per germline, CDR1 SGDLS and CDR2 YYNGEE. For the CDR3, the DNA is TGTGCCAGCAGCCCCGTCGGACAGGAAAACACCGGGGAGCTGTTTTTT. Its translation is CASSPVGQENTGELFF.

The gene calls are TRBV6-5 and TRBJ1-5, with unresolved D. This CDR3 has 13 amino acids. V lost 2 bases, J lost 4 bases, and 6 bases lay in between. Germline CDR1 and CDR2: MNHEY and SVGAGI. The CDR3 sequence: CASSYRENQPQHF. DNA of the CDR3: TGTGCCAGCAGTTACAGGGAGAATCAGCCCCAGCATTTT.

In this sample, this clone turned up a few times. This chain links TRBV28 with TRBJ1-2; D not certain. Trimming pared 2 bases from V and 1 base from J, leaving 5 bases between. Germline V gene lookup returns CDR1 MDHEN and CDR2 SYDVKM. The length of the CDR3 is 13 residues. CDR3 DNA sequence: TGTGCCAGCAGTTTAGTCAGTAACTATGGCTACACCTTC. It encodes CASSLVSNYGYTF.

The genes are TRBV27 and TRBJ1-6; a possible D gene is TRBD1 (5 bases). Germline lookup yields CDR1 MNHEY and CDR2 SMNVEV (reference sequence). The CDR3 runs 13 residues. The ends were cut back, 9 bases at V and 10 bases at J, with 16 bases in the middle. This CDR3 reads CASSKLGVSPLHF. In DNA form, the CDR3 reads TGTGCCAGTAGTAAACTAGGGGTCTCACCCCTCCACTTT.

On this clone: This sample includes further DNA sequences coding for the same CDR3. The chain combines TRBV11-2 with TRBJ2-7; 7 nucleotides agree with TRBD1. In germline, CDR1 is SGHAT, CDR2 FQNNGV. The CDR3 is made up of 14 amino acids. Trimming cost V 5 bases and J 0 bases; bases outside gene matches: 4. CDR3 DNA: TGTGCCAGCAGCCGGACAGGAAGCTCCTACGAGCAGTACTTC. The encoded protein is CASSRTGSSYEQYF.

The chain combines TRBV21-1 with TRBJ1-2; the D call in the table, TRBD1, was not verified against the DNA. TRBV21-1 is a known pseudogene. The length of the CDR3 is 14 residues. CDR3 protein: CASSSRDRGNGYTF. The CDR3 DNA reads TGTGCCAGCAGCAGCCGGGACAGGGGGAATGGCTACACCTTC.

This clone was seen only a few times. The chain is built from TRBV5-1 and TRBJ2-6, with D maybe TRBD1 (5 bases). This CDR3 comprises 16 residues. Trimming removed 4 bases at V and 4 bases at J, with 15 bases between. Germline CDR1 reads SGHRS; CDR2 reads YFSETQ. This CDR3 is CASSINPSGGANVLTF. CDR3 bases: TGCGCCAGCAGCATAAACCCGTCAGGGGGGGCCAACGTCCTGACTTTC.

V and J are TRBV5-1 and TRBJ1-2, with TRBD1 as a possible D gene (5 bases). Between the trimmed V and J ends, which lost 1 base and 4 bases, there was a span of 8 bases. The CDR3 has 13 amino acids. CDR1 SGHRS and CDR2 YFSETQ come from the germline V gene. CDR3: CASSLSGTYGYTF. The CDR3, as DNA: TGCGCCAGCAGCTTGTCAGGGACCTATGGCTACACCTTC.

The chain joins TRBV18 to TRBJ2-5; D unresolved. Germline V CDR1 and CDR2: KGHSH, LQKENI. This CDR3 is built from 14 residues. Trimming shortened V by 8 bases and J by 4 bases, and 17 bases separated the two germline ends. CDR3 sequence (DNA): TGTGCCAGCAACGACGAGTCGGTGCGAGAGACCCAGTACTTC. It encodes CASNDESVRETQYF.

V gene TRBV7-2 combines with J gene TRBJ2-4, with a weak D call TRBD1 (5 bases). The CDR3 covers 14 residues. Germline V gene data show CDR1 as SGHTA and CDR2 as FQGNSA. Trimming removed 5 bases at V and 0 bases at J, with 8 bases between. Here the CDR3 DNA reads TGTGCCAGCAGCCCAGGGTTAGCCAAAAACATTCAGTACTTC. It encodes CASSPGLAKNIQYF.

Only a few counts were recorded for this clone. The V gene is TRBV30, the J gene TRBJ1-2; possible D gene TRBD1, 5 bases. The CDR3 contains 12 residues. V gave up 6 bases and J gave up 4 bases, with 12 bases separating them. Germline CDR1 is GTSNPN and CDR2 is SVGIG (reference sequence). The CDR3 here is CACFSDSYGYTF. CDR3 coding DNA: TGTGCCTGTTTCTCTGACAGCTATGGCTACACCTTC.